This is a list of T cell receptor beta chains from one sample in a study of cytomegalovirus exposure and HLA in healthy donors. Generated by immunoSEQ multiplex PCR, the TCRdb table keeps only in-frame clones and is missing some. The table lists roughly 120,000 clones, about 74% of them singletons. Sequencing was done on a sample of PBMCs. These receptors were collected from a man aged 25 to 40 in good health and CMV-seropositive. The CDR3 runs from the conserved cysteine through the conserved F or W. The order of the fields is CDR3 protein, CDR3 DNA, clone size, V gene, J gene, D gene. D genes are given only for firm matches. Only some rows state a clone size, as once, few, many or a class for expanded clones.

CDR3aa: CASSEDSSYEQYF
CDR3nt: TGTGCCAGCAGCGAAGACAGCTCCTACGAGCAGTACTTC
abundance: NA
v_gene: TRBV7-6
j_gene: TRBJ2-7
d_gene: NA

CDR3aa: CASSLDSYNEQFF
CDR3nt: TGCGCCAGCAGCTTGGATTCTTACAATGAGCAGTTCTTC
abundance: once
v_gene: TRBV5-1
j_gene: TRBJ2-1
d_gene: NA

CDR3aa: CASSKVLDRGANEQFF
CDR3nt: TGCGCCAGCAGCAAGGTCTTGGACAGGGGGGCGAATGAGCAGTTCTTC
abundance: NA
v_gene: TRBV5-1
j_gene: TRBJ2-1
d_gene: TRBD1

CDR3aa: CASSYEQGVGEQFF
CDR3nt: TGTGCCAGCAGTTACGAGCAGGGGGTGGGTGAGCAGTTCTTC
abundance: NA
v_gene: TRBV6-5
j_gene: TRBJ2-1
d_gene: TRBD1

CDR3aa: CASSTRDLVYGYTF
CDR3nt: TGTGCCAGCAGCACACGGGACTTGGTCTATGGCTACACCTTC
abundance: NA
v_gene: TRBV9
j_gene: TRBJ1-2
d_gene: NA

CDR3aa: CASSLAYTSGGHNEQFF
CDR3nt: TGTGCCAGCAGTTTAGCATATACTAGCGGGGGACACAATGAGCAGTTCTTC
abundance: NA
v_gene: TRBV27
j_gene: TRBJ2-1
d_gene: TRBD2

CDR3aa: CASSFPDRGQKEQYF
CDR3nt: TGTGCCAGTAGCTTCCCGGACAGGGGGCAGAAAGAGCAGTACTTC
abundance: NA
v_gene: TRBV19
j_gene: TRBJ2-7
d_gene: TRBD1

CDR3aa: CASSFRGGSNEQFF
CDR3nt: TGTGCCAGCAGCTTCCGGGGGGGCTCCAATGAGCAGTTCTTC
abundance: NA
v_gene: TRBV7-2
j_gene: TRBJ2-1
d_gene: TRBD2

CDR3aa: CASSFTGGGNQPQHF
CDR3nt: TGTGCCAGCAGCTTCACAGGGGGAGGCAATCAGCCCCAGCATTTT
abundance: NA
v_gene: TRBV7-2
j_gene: TRBJ1-5
d_gene: TRBD1

CDR3aa: CASSSGAVNTEAFF
CDR3nt: TGTGCCAGCAGCTCAGGGGCCGTGAACACTGAAGCTTTCTTT
abundance: NA
v_gene: TRBV5-4
j_gene: TRBJ1-1
d_gene: NA

CDR3aa: CASSPLRTGTLSNYGYTF
CDR3nt: TGCGCCAGCAGCCCCCTACGGACAGGCACCCTCTCTAACTATGGCTACACCTTC
abundance: NA
v_gene: TRBV4-1
j_gene: TRBJ1-2
d_gene: TRBD1

CDR3aa: CASSQDSGIPYGYTF
CDR3nt: TGCGCCAGCAGCCAAGATTCGGGAATCCCATATGGCTACACCTTC
abundance: few
v_gene: TRBV4-1
j_gene: TRBJ1-2
d_gene: NA

CDR3aa: CASSTDREWDYGYTF
CDR3nt: TGTGCCAGCAGCACAGACAGGGAATGGGACTATGGCTACACCTTC
abundance: NA
v_gene: TRBV6-5
j_gene: TRBJ1-2
d_gene: TRBD1

CDR3aa: CASSSTTQGAGEKLFF
CDR3nt: TGCGCCAGCAGCTCCACAACACAGGGGGCGGGTGAAAAACTGTTTTTT
abundance: few
v_gene: TRBV5-1
j_gene: TRBJ1-4
d_gene: TRBD1

CDR3aa: CASSPRLSSGGAPDTQYF
CDR3nt: TGTGCCAGCAGCCCGAGACTTTCTAGCGGGGGGGCTCCAGATACGCAGTATTTT
abundance: NA
v_gene: TRBV5-5
j_gene: TRBJ2-3
d_gene: TRBD2

CDR3aa: CASSAGGSRYGYTF
CDR3nt: TGTGCCAGCAGCGCCGGGGGTTCGAGGTATGGCTACACCTTC
abundance: few
v_gene: TRBV9
j_gene: TRBJ1-2
d_gene: NA

CDR3aa: CASSVEDSGANNEQFF
CDR3nt: TGTGCCAGCAGCGTAGAGGATAGCGGGGCCAATAATGAGCAGTTCTTC
abundance: NA
v_gene: TRBV9
j_gene: TRBJ2-1
d_gene: TRBD2

CDR3aa: CASSQDAVDSPLHF
CDR3nt: TGCGCCAGCAGCCAAGATGCGGTGGATTCACCCCTCCACTTT
abundance: few
v_gene: TRBV4-3
j_gene: TRBJ1-6
d_gene: NA

CDR3aa: CASNSGVGVEKLFF
CDR3nt: TGTGCCAGCAATTCGGGGGTGGGAGTAGAAAAACTGTTTTTT
abundance: NA
v_gene: TRBV28
j_gene: TRBJ1-4
d_gene: NA

CDR3aa: CASRRVGGGRNTEAFF
CDR3nt: TGCGCCAGCAGAAGAGTTGGGGGGGGGCGGAACACTGAAGCTTTCTTT
abundance: NA
v_gene: TRBV4-1
j_gene: TRBJ1-1
d_gene: NA

CDR3aa: CAWSPDSNEQFF
CDR3nt: TGTGCCTGGAGTCCCGACAGCAATGAGCAGTTCTTC
abundance: NA
v_gene: TRBV30
j_gene: TRBJ2-1
d_gene: NA

CDR3aa: CASSLRGGRNVIYNEQFF
CDR3nt: TGTGCCAGCAGTTTGAGGGGGGGGCGGAATGTAATTTACAATGAGCAGTTCTTC
abundance: NA
v_gene: TRBV27
j_gene: TRBJ2-1
d_gene: NA

CDR3aa: CASSLGGDSNEKLFF
CDR3nt: TGTGCCAGCAGCTTGGGGGGGGACTCTAATGAAAAACTGTTTTTT
abundance: NA
v_gene: TRBV5-4
j_gene: TRBJ1-4
d_gene: NA

CDR3aa: CASDGQGDSPLHF
CDR3nt: TGTGCCAGCGACGGACAGGGGGATTCACCCCTCCACTTT
abundance: NA
v_gene: TRBV2
j_gene: TRBJ1-6
d_gene: TRBD1

CDR3aa: CAIRSGTGDSETQYF
CDR3nt: TGTGCCATCCGCTCCGGGACAGGGGATTCAGAGACCCAGTACTTC
abundance: NA
v_gene: TRBV10-3
j_gene: TRBJ2-5
d_gene: TRBD1

CDR3aa: CASSQEYGQGYEQYF
CDR3nt: TGCGCCAGCAGCCAAGAATACGGACAGGGCTACGAGCAGTACTTC
abundance: once
v_gene: TRBV4-1
j_gene: TRBJ2-7
d_gene: TRBD1

CDR3aa: CASSFAEDTEAFF
CDR3nt: TGTGCCAGCAGCTTCGCGGAAGACACTGAAGCTTTCTTT
abundance: NA
v_gene: TRBV7-2
j_gene: TRBJ1-1
d_gene: NA

CDR3aa: CASSYRDRGRTSREAFF
CDR3nt: TGTGCCAGCAGTTACCGGGACAGGGGGCGGACGTCGCGGGAAGCTTTCTTT
abundance: NA
v_gene: TRBV28
j_gene: TRBJ1-1
d_gene: TRBD1

CDR3aa: CASSESLASIYNEQFF
CDR3nt: TGTGCCAGCAGTGAGAGTCTAGCGTCGATTTACAATGAGCAGTTCTTC
abundance: NA
v_gene: TRBV2
j_gene: TRBJ2-1
d_gene: NA

CDR3aa: CASSVTPGSGEKLFF
CDR3nt: TGTGCCAGCAGCGTGACCCCAGGGTCTGGGGAAAAACTGTTTTTT
abundance: NA
v_gene: TRBV9
j_gene: TRBJ1-4
d_gene: NA

CDR3aa: CAWSQTGDQPQHF
CDR3nt: TGTGCCTGGAGCCAGACAGGGGATCAGCCCCAGCATTTT
abundance: few
v_gene: TRBV30
j_gene: TRBJ1-5
d_gene: TRBD1

CDR3aa: CASSAAGGNQPQHF
CDR3nt: TGTGCCAGCAGCGCAGCAGGGGGGAATCAGCCCCAGCATTTT
abundance: NA
v_gene: TRBV6-1
j_gene: TRBJ1-5
d_gene: TRBD1

CDR3aa: CAFISGGPYNEQFF
CDR3nt: TGTGCCTTCATCAGCGGGGGGCCGTACAATGAGCAGTTCTTC
abundance: NA
v_gene: TRBV30
j_gene: TRBJ2-1
d_gene: TRBD2

CDR3aa: CASSRGQGRETQYF
CDR3nt: TGTGCCAGCAGCCGGGGACAGGGGAGAGAGACCCAGTACTTC
abundance: NA
v_gene: TRBV7-6
j_gene: TRBJ2-5
d_gene: TRBD1

CDR3aa: CASSSRELDSYTF
CDR3nt: TGTGCCAGCAGCTCCAGGGAATTGGATAGCTACACCTTC
abundance: NA
v_gene: TRBV5-6
j_gene: TRBJ1-2
d_gene: NA

CDR3aa: CASSAWAQETQYF
CDR3nt: TGTGCCAGCAGTGCTTGGGCCCAAGAGACCCAGTACTTC
abundance: NA
v_gene: TRBV2
j_gene: TRBJ2-5
d_gene: NA

CDR3aa: CASSEYTGNNSPLHF
CDR3nt: TGTGCCAGCAGTGAATATACAGGGAACAATTCACCCCTCCACTTT
abundance: NA
v_gene: TRBV25-1
j_gene: TRBJ1-6
d_gene: NA

CDR3aa: CASSQTGATNYGYPF
CDR3nt: TGTGCCAGCAGCCAAACAGGGGCGACTAACTATGGCTACCCCTTC
abundance: NA
v_gene: TRBV4-2
j_gene: TRBJ1-2
d_gene: TRBD1

CDR3aa: CASLSHRGEDEKLFF
CDR3nt: TGTGCCAGCCTATCTCACAGGGGAGAGGATGAAAAACTGTTTTTT
abundance: NA
v_gene: TRBV6-6
j_gene: TRBJ1-4
d_gene: TRBD1

CDR3aa: CASSQALAGGNTDTQYF
CDR3nt: TGTGCCAGCAGCCAAGCACTAGCGGGGGGCAACACAGATACGCAGTATTTT
abundance: NA
v_gene: TRBV4-2
j_gene: TRBJ2-3
d_gene: TRBD2

CDR3aa: CASSHTSGGAGELFF
CDR3nt: TGTGCCAGCAGCCATACTAGCGGGGGGGCCGGGGAGCTGTTTTTT
abundance: NA
v_gene: TRBV11-2
j_gene: TRBJ2-2
d_gene: TRBD2

CDR3aa: CASSPQGVGTGATYEQYF
CDR3nt: TGTGCCAGCAGCCCCCAGGGGGTGGGGACAGGGGCAACCTACGAGCAGTACTTC
abundance: NA
v_gene: TRBV7-3
j_gene: TRBJ2-7
d_gene: TRBD1

CDR3aa: CASSIQTGPGNTIYF
CDR3nt: TGTGCCAGTAGTATCCAGACAGGGCCTGGAAACACCATATATTTT
abundance: NA
v_gene: TRBV19
j_gene: TRBJ1-3
d_gene: TRBD1

CDR3aa: CASSDRDRGPQFGGYTF
CDR3nt: TGTGCCAGCAGCGACAGGGACAGGGGGCCACAGTTCGGTGGCTACACCTTC
abundance: NA
v_gene: TRBV9
j_gene: TRBJ1-2
d_gene: TRBD1

CDR3aa: CASSFRSAVGETQYF
CDR3nt: TGTGCCAGCAGCTTCCGGAGCGCGGTCGGGGAGACCCAGTACTTC
abundance: once
v_gene: TRBV7-2
j_gene: TRBJ2-5
d_gene: NA

CDR3aa: CASSPREVGSPLHF
CDR3nt: TGTGCCAGCAGCCCTCGGGAGGTAGGATCACCCCTCCACTTT
abundance: NA
v_gene: TRBV11-2
j_gene: TRBJ1-6
d_gene: NA

CDR3aa: CASSSPVGGPRNEQFF
CDR3nt: TGTGCCAGCAGTTCCCCCGTGGGGGGGCCTCGGAATGAGCAGTTCTTC
abundance: NA
v_gene: TRBV28
j_gene: TRBJ2-1
d_gene: NA

CDR3aa: CASSLSQTVTEAFF
CDR3nt: TGTGCCAGCAGCTTATCCCAGACAGTTACTGAAGCTTTCTTT
abundance: NA
v_gene: TRBV7-9
j_gene: TRBJ1-1
d_gene: NA

CDR3aa: CASSVDVTGADMVYGEAFF
CDR3nt: TGTGCCAGCAGCGTAGATGTGACAGGGGCAGATATGGTTTACGGTGAAGCTTTCTTT
abundance: once
v_gene: TRBV9
j_gene: TRBJ1-1
d_gene: TRBD1

CDR3aa: CASLDSPIYEQYF
CDR3nt: TGTGCCAGCTTGGACAGCCCCATCTACGAGCAGTACTTC
abundance: few
v_gene: TRBV6-1
j_gene: TRBJ2-7
d_gene: NA

CDR3aa: CASSQTGTNIQYF
CDR3nt: TGTGCCAGTAGTCAAACAGGGACAAACATTCAGTACTTC
abundance: NA
v_gene: TRBV19
j_gene: TRBJ2-4
d_gene: NA

CDR3aa: CAISGRQGLDEQYF
CDR3nt: TGTGCCATCAGTGGTAGGCAGGGTCTCGACGAGCAGTACTTC
abundance: once
v_gene: TRBV10-3
j_gene: TRBJ2-7
d_gene: NA

CDR3aa: CASSQDTVRRAGQYF
CDR3nt: TGCGCCAGCAGCCAAGATACGGTCAGACGCGCGGGGCAGTACTTC
abundance: NA
v_gene: TRBV4-3
j_gene: TRBJ2-7
d_gene: NA